The following is a TCR beta chain sequence with its context. The TCR beta CDR3 regions underwent amplification using RNA transcripts as the source. Using the HTBI primer set, a first-round RT-PCR was run on the TCR CDR3. TCRdb independently ran MiXCR on the multiplex PCR reads; one entry per CDR3 protein. The sample carries under 250,000 distinct CDR3 sequences, approximately 16% recorded once. The record originates from a study of T cells in Graves' hyperthyroidism and ophthalmopathy. Graves' hyperthyroidism without ophthalmopathy progression within 18 months was termed stable. Hyperthyroidism had been newly diagnosed in patients aged 18 to 65, and its duration was under 2 months. Investigators excluded patients with uncontrolled infection, other autoimmune disease, pregnancy or lactation. Diagnoses rested on clinical symptoms, serum thyroxine and TRAb, thyroid ultrasound and orbital computed tomography.

The CDR3 is made up of 15 amino acids. V lost 3 bases and J lost 0, with 9 bases in between. Germline V gene data show CDR1 as SEHNR and CDR2 as FQNEAQ (reference sequence). Sequences were obtained from blood. This TCR came from a woman aged 45-65 years with Graves' hyperthyroidism. The chain carries TRBV7-9 and TRBJ1-5; D is possibly TRBD1 (5 bases). This chain's CDR3 is CASSFDRDSNQPQHF. In DNA form, the CDR3 reads TGTGCCAGCAGCTTTGACAGAGATAGCAATCAGCCCCAGCATTTT.